The source of this T cell receptor beta chain is a study of shared clonotypes between healthy human individuals. Study-level results: In general, naive subsets displayed greater estimated richness than memory subsets did. Clonotype sharing among donors likely depends on sequencing depth.

Trimming pared 0 bases from V and 0 bases from J, leaving 12 bases between. Germline V gene data show CDR1 as KGHSH and CDR2 as LQKENI. The CDR3 loop spans 16 amino acids. Details on this clone: Antigen specificity is unknown.

Deep was the level used in running the assay. The repertoire was sequenced with immunoSEQ multiplex PCR; TCRdb's copy has only in-frame clones and lacks some. The sample contains about 680,000 clones, over 65% of which appear only once. The receptor was isolated from a woman in her 30s in good health. The chain links TRBV18 to TRBJ2-7; D is uncertain. Sequenced input: memory CD4+ T cells sorted from blood. Subset denoted: CD45RA-negative fraction. Here the CDR3 DNA reads TGTGCCAGCTCACCACCGACGGGCCATAGCTCCTACGAGCAGTACTTC. It translates to CASSPPTGHSSYEQYF.